Following are 25 T cell receptor beta chains from one sample sequenced in a study of PD-1 blockade in classical Hodgkin lymphoma. Produced via immunoSEQ multiplex PCR; TCRdb's table is partial and in-frame only. Seen here are 50,000 to 75,000 clones, around nine tenths observed once, and the top ten hold 5% to 6%. Each patient relapsed following autologous stem cell transplantation, and prior brentuximab vedotin exposure differed. This material consisted of peripheral blood mononuclear cells (PBMCs), taken before the second cycle of nivolumab. The receptors were sampled from a human donor with classical Hodgkin lymphoma.

The chain couples TRBV27 to TRBJ2-7, with a weak D call TRBD1 (6 bases). V was cut by 0 bases and J by 5 bases, with 11 bases left in between. CDR1 is MNHEY, CDR2 SMNVEV, per germline (reference sequence). The CDR3 is made up of 14 amino acids. This CDR3 reads CASSLSGRGDEQYF. The CDR3 DNA follows: TGTGCCAGCAGTTTATCGGGCAGGGGTGACGAGCAGTACTTC.

This sequence joins TRBV28 and TRBJ2-2; tentative D call: TRBD1 (5 bases). Trimming removed 5 bases at V and 0 bases at J, with 13 bases between. The CDR3 contains 16 residues. The germline V gene has CDR1 MDHEN and CDR2 SYDVKM. The CDR3 is CASSLPTAANTGELFF. The DNA of the CDR3 is TGTGCCAGCAGTCTCCCGACAGCCGCGAACACCGGGGAGCTGTTTTTT.

V usage is TRBV19 and J usage is TRBJ2-1; D unresolved. CDR3 length: 13 amino acids. The ends were cut back, 4 bases at V and 3 bases at J, with 7 bases in the middle. Germline V gene lookup returns CDR1 LNHDA and CDR2 SQIVND (reference sequence). CDR3 region: CASSNAHYNEQFF. CDR3 DNA sequence: TGTGCCAGTAGTAACGCCCACTACAATGAGCAGTTCTTC.

The chain links TRBV5-1 to TRBJ1-2; D call uncertain. CDR1 is SGHRS, CDR2 YFSETQ, per germline. The germline V and J ends were trimmed by 3 bases and 3 bases, with 12 bases remaining between them. The length of the CDR3 is 14 residues. The CDR3, as DNA: TGCGCCAGCAGCTCCTTTACAGCCGACTATGGCTACACCTTC. Translated, it gives CASSSFTADYGYTF.

J is TRBJ1-1 and V is TRBV6-6; possibly TRBD1 for D (5 bases). Germline CDR1 MNHNY, CDR2 SVGAGI (reference sequence). V lost 0 bases and J lost 7, with 9 bases in between. The CDR3 totals 13 residues. Here the CDR3 DNA reads TGTGCCAGCAGTTACTCTCGGGGGTTTGAAGCTTTCTTT. Protein product: CASSYSRGFEAFF.

The rearrangement joins TRBV5-1 to TRBJ2-1; a weak D match, TRBD1 (6 bases). The CDR3 runs 13 residues. The V end was cut by 6 bases, the J end by 5 bases, with 12 bases between. The germline gives CDR1 SGHRS, CDR2 YFSETQ. CDR3 bases: TGCGCCAGCAACCAGGGGCACAACAATGAGCAGTTCTTC. As protein: CASNQGHNNEQFF.

The chain joins TRBV14 to TRBJ1-6; 7 positions agree with TRBD1. CDR1 and CDR2 from the germline V gene are SGHDN and FVKESK. The CDR3 covers 13 residues. Trimming cost V 4 bases and J 14 bases; bases outside gene matches: 8. Written as DNA, the CDR3 is TGTGCCAGCAGCCTCTGGGGACAGTCAACCCTCCACTTT. This codes for CASSLWGQSTLHF.

This sequence joins TRBV5-1 and TRBJ2-2; the match to TRBD2 covers 10 bases. The junction had 12 bases not matched to a gene; V was cut back by 4 bases and J by 6 bases. Germline V gives CDR1 SGHRS, CDR2 YFSETQ. CDR3 length: 17 residues. CDR3 DNA sequence: TGCGCCAGCAGCCCGAGCCTAGCGGGAGCGGGGGCCGGGGAGCTGTTTTTT. Amino acids: CASSPSLAGAGAGELFF.

V gene TRBV27 combines with J gene TRBJ1-1, with D perhaps TRBD1 (5 bases). Trimming took 6 bases from V and 1 from J, leaving 12 bases between them. Germline CDR1 MNHEY, CDR2 SMNVEV (reference sequence). The CDR3 contains 14 residues. This CDR3 is CASSPGGANTEAFF. The CDR3 DNA is TGTGCCAGCAGCCCGGGAGGGGCGAACACTGAAGCTTTCTTT.

The chain combines TRBV5-1 with TRBJ1-2, with 7 bases lining up with TRBD1. CDR1 SGHRS and CDR2 YFSETQ come from the germline V gene. CDR3 length equals 14 residues. J lost 3 bases, V lost 4 bases, and 6 bases had no gene match. The CDR3 loop is CASSGDRDDYGYTF. DNA for the CDR3: TGCGCCAGCAGCGGGGACAGAGATGACTATGGCTACACCTTC.

This chain uses TRBV6-4 with TRBJ2-3; 7 bases are a match to TRBD1. The CDR3 runs 18 residues. The germline V gene has CDR1 MRHNA and CDR2 SNTAGT. V lost 2 bases and J lost 0; bases outside the gene matches: 11. For the CDR3, the DNA is TGTGCCAGCAGTGACCAACCGGGACAGCAGACTAGCACAGATACGCAGTATTTT. This gives the protein CASSDQPGQQTSTDTQYF.

V gene TRBV5-1 combines with J gene TRBJ2-7, with 14 bases identical to TRBD2. Germline CDR1 SGHRS, CDR2 YFSETQ. With 5 bases clipped from V and 2 bases from J, the junction kept 6 bases outside the gene matches. The CDR3 length is 16 residues. The CDR3 loop is CASRTGTSGGPYEQYF. The DNA of the CDR3 is TGCGCCAGCAGAACCGGGACTAGCGGGGGCCCCTACGAGCAGTACTTC.

The rearrangement uses TRBV13 and TRBJ2-1; TRBD2 matches 9 bases. The CDR3 covers 15 residues. V was clipped by 5 bases and J by 4 bases; unmatched bases: 6. In germline, CDR1 is PRHDT, CDR2 FYEKMQ (reference sequence). CDR3 bases: TGTGCCAGCAGCCCTCCTAGCGGGGTTTACAATGAGCAGTTCTTC. It is translated as CASSPPSGVYNEQFF.

The rearrangement uses TRBV5-1 and TRBJ2-5, with a possible D match to TRBD1 (5 bases). This CDR3 is built from 14 residues. Trimming cost V 0 bases and J 5 bases, with 11 bases left between them. CDR1 is SGHRS and CDR2 is YFSETQ in the germline V gene. CDR3 sequence: CASSLEQGSETQYF. The CDR3 DNA reads TGCGCCAGCAGCTTGGAGCAGGGATCGGAGACCCAGTACTTC.

This rearrangement joins TRBV5-1 to TRBJ1-3, with D tentatively TRBD1 (6 bases). The CDR3 is made up of 13 amino acids. The germline V gene has CDR1 SGHRS and CDR2 YFSETQ. V was pared by 4 bases and J by 4 bases, with 9 bases between. CDR3 nucleotides: TGCGCCAGCAGCCTCCAGGGGGGAAACACCATATATTTT. Translated: CASSLQGGNTIYF.

This chain connects TRBV4-1 to TRBJ2-7, with TRBD2 matching over 8 bases. Germline CDR1 MGHRA, CDR2 YSYEKL. This CDR3 has 18 residues. V lost 4 bases to trimming and J lost 4 bases; unmatched junction nucleotides: 18. For the CDR3, the DNA is TGCGCCAGCAGCCCGAGGGAGGGGCTCCCGGGAGGGGTATACGAGCAGTACTTC. This gives the protein CASSPREGLPGGVYEQYF.

This chain uses TRBV5-1 with TRBJ2-1; D is possibly TRBD1 (5 bases). V was shortened by 6 bases and J by 5 bases, with 12 bases between the two germline ends. CDR3 length: 13 amino acids. The V gene's germline CDR1 is SGHRS and CDR2 YFSETQ. CDR3: CASTEQADNEQFF. CDR3 DNA: TGCGCCAGCACGGAACAGGCTGACAATGAGCAGTTCTTC.

The rearrangement links TRBV19 to TRBJ1-5, with 12 bases aligning to TRBD1. CDR1 is LNHDA, CDR2 SQIVND, per germline (reference sequence). CDR3 length: 15 amino acids. The J segment lost 3 bases and the V segment lost 5 bases, leaving 2 bases of the junction unmatched. CDR3 in DNA: TGTGCCAGTAGTGGGACAGGGGGCTACAATCAGCCCCAGCATTTT. Protein: CASSGTGGYNQPQHF.

The rearrangement uses TRBV27 and TRBJ1-1, with 8 bases that match TRBD1. V was pared by 2 bases and J by 1 base, with 0 bases of the junction left unmatched. Germline values: CDR1 MNHEY, CDR2 SMNVEV (reference sequence). The length of the CDR3 is 14 residues. The CDR3 here is CASSLDRGNTEAFF. The CDR3 DNA follows: TGTGCCAGCAGTTTAGACAGGGGGAACACTGAAGCTTTCTTT.

The genes are TRBV28 and TRBJ2-7; D call uncertain. Germline values: CDR1 MDHEN, CDR2 SYDVKM. The V end was cut by 5 bases, the J end by 2 bases, with 16 bases between. The CDR3 is made up of 15 amino acids. CDR3 region: CASSHTQTRAYEQYF. For the CDR3, the DNA is TGTGCCAGCAGTCATACTCAGACCCGGGCCTACGAGCAGTACTTC.

The rearrangement uses TRBV5-1 and TRBJ2-5; TRBD2 matches 9 bases. V was pared by 0 bases and J by 3 bases, with 0 bases of the junction left unmatched. This CDR3 comprises 14 residues. Germline lookup yields CDR1 SGHRS and CDR2 YFSETQ. CDR3 sequence reads: CASSLASGEETQYF. The CDR3 coding sequence is TGCGCCAGCAGCTTGGCTAGCGGGGAAGAGACCCAGTACTTC. Full variable domain (remainder filled in from reference TRBV5-1 and TRBJ2-5): KAGVTQTPRYLIKTRGQQVTLSCSPISGHRSVSWYQQTPGQGLQFLFEYFSETQRNKGNFPGRFSGRQFSNSRSEMNVSTLELGDSALYLCASSLASGEETQYFGPGTRLLVL.

J is TRBJ1-2 and V is TRBV19; TRBD1 agrees at 10 bases. Germline V gene lookup returns CDR1 LNHDA and CDR2 SQIVND (reference sequence). The trim removed 4 bases at V and 5 bases at J, leaving 16 bases unmatched. The CDR3 consists of 18 residues. The chain's CDR3 is CASSRSGTGAGLGYGYTF. The CDR3, as DNA: TGTGCCAGTAGTAGGTCCGGGACAGGGGCCGGCTTAGGATATGGCTACACCTTC.

This chain links TRBV2 with TRBJ2-3, with 9 bases identical to TRBD2. V lost 7 bases and J lost 0; bases outside the gene matches: 14. Germline loops: CDR1 SNHLY, CDR2 FYNNEI. The CDR3 has 18 amino acids. CDR3 residues: CASNLSGGPLLSTDTQYF. In nucleotides, the CDR3 is TGTGCCAGCAACTTGAGCGGGGGGCCACTTCTTAGCACAGATACGCAGTATTTT.

Points on this clone: This specimen includes other DNA sequences encoding the same CDR3. The chain recombines TRBV5-1 with TRBJ1-4; D perhaps matches TRBD1 (6 bases). CDR3 length equals 15 residues. V was cut by 0 bases and J by 3 bases, with 9 bases left in between. Germline V gene data show CDR1 as SGHRS and CDR2 as YFSETQ. CDR3 in amino acids: CASSLAGAANEKLFF. In nucleotides, the CDR3 is TGCGCCAGCAGCTTGGCGGGGGCAGCTAATGAAAAACTGTTTTTT.

This chain uses TRBV7-8 with TRBJ1-2; D not resolved. CDR3 length: 15 amino acids. The germline V gene encodes CDR1 SGHVS and CDR2 FQNEAQ. The V and J ends lost 2 bases and 3 bases respectively, with 13 bases between them. The CDR3: CASSLTATGDYGYTF. Here the CDR3 DNA reads TGTGCCAGCAGCTTAACTGCGACTGGAGACTATGGCTACACCTTC.